This TCR beta chain was recorded in a study of control samples from healthy donors and cancer patients. By share of the sample, this clone is medium-sized (0.01 to 0.1%). CDR1 is SGDLS, CDR2 YYNGEE, per germline. With 4 bases clipped from V and 1 base from J, the junction kept 2 bases outside the gene matches. This CDR3 region has 13 residues. Libraries were prepared by immunoSEQ multiplex PCR; TCRdb keeps only in-frame clonotypes and omits some of them. There are under 80,000 clones in the sample; 93% occur only once, and roughly 1.2% lies in the top ten. The gene calls are TRBV9 and TRBJ2-7; 7 bases agree with TRBD1. The sequence derives from a middle-aged woman with lung cancer. The sequenced sample consisted of PBMCs. CDR3 DNA: TGTGCCAGCAGCTCAGGGGGATCCTACGAGCAGTACTTC. Translating it yields CASSSGGSYEQYF.